The T cell receptor beta chain described here comes from a study of early T cells in non-severe SARS-CoV-2 infection. General observations from the study: Reliance on VDJdb matching favored anti-spike CD8 responses; private and CD4 specificities were missed.

Unique molecular identifier tags were affixed to discrete cDNA molecules. TCRdb re-analysed the 5' RACE reads in MiXCR, keeping a single row per CDR3 protein. The sample yields about 42,000 distinct CDR3 sequences, 5% to 6.5% seen once. The CDR3 is 14 residues long. Germline CDR1 MNHNS, CDR2 SASEGT. The V end was cut by 7 bases, the J end by 10 bases, with 17 bases between. This clonotype appeared many times. Its specificity is not known. The sequences come from whole blood, collected at baseline. The TCR comes from an adult who was a healthcare worker with PCR-confirmed SARS-CoV-2 infection or an uninfected control (not recorded which). V is TRBV6-1 and J is TRBJ1-6; no clear D gene. CDR3 nucleotides: TGTGCCAGCACCCCGGGCGGGTTGGGGTCACCCCTCCACTTT. Translated, it gives CASTPGGLGSPLHF.